The clone carrying this TCR beta chain was detected only a few times. The antigen is not known. TCRdb re-analysed the 5' RACE reads in MiXCR, keeping a single row per CDR3 protein. The sample lists about 660,000 distinct CDR3 sequences, approximately 9% occurring once. The data were taken from a study of identical twins. Study conclusions and caveats: While abundant cord blood beta clonotypes carried fewer insertions, memory repertoires showed no such pattern. Researchers caution that invariant MAIT and iNKT cells could partly confound zero-insertion analyses.

The trim removed 6 bases at V and 10 bases at J, leaving 12 bases unmatched. The CDR3 runs 16 residues. From germline, CDR1 is MNHNS and CDR2 SASEGT. The data were also submitted as part of a second study, on yellow fever vaccine responses in identical twins.

What was sequenced was PBMCs. The sequence was collected from a woman aged 18-29 years in good health. The V and J genes are TRBV6-1 and TRBJ2-3, with 14 bases matching TRBD2. DNA for the CDR3: TGTGCCAGCAGCCACCCCGGGACTAGCGGGAGTCTTGCGCAGTATTTT. Translation: CASSHPGTSGSLAQYF.